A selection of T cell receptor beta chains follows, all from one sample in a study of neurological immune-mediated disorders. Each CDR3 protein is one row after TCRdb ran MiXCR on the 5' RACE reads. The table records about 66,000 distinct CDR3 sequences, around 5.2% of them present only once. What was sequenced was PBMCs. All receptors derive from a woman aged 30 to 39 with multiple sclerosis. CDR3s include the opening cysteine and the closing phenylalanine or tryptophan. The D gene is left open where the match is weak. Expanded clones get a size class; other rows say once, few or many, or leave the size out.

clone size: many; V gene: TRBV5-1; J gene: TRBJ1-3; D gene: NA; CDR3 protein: CASSEALSGNTIYF; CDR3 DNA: TGCGCCAGCAGCGAGGCCCTCTCTGGAAACACCATATATTTT
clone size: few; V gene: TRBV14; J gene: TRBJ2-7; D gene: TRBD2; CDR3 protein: CASSQVAGGLKGEQYF; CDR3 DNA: TGTGCCAGCAGCCAAGTAGCGGGGGGCCTCAAGGGAGAGCAGTACTTC
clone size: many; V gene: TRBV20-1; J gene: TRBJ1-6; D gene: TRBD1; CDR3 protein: CSASDTGANSPLHF; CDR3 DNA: TGCAGTGCTAGCGACACAGGGGCGAATTCACCCCTCCACTTT
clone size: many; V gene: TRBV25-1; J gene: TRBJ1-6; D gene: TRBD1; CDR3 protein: CASSVPGQGFLHF; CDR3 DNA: TGTGCCAGCAGTGTACCGGGACAGGGATTTCTCCACTTT
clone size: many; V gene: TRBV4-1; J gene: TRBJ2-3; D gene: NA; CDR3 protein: CASSQGYGDTDTQYF; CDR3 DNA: TGCGCCAGCAGCCAAGGTTACGGGGACACAGATACGCAGTATTTT
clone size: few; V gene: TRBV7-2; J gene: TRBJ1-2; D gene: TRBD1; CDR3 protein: CASSPDWGQGAGGYTF; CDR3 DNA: TGTGCCAGCAGCCCAGATTGGGGACAGGGGGCCGGTGGCTACACCTTC
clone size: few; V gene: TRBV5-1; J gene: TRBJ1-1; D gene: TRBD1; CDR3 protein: CASSIDRGEAFF; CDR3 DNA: TGCGCCAGCAGCATTGACAGGGGTGAAGCTTTCTTT
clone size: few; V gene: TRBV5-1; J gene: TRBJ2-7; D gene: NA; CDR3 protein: CASSLDSHYEQYF; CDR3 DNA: TGCGCCAGCAGCCTGGACAGCCACTACGAGCAGTACTTC
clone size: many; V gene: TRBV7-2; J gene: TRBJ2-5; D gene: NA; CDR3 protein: CASSPKVGRGETQYF; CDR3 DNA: TGTGCCAGCAGCCCAAAGGTCGGCCGGGGAGAGACCCAGTACTTC
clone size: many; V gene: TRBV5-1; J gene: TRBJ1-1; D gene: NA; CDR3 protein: CASSLVGNMNTEAFF; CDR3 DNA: TGCGCCAGCAGCTTGGTGGGGAACATGAACACTGAAGCTTTCTTT
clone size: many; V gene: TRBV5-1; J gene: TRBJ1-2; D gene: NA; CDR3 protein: CASSLTVANYGYTF; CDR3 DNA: TGCGCCAGCAGCTTAACGGTAGCTAACTATGGCTACACCTTC
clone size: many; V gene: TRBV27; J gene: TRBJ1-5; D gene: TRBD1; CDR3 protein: CASSLGQDNQPQHF; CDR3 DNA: TGTGCCAGCAGCCTCGGACAGGACAATCAGCCCCAGCATTTT
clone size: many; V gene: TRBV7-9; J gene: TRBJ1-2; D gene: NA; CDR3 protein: CAISVRGGYTF; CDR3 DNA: TGTGCCATCTCTGTTAGGGGTGGCTACACCTTC
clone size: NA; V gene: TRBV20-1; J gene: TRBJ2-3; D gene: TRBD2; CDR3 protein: CSARAEGLAGGDTQYF; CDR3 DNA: TGCAGTGCTAGAGCGGAAGGACTAGCGGGGGGTGATACGCAGTATTTT
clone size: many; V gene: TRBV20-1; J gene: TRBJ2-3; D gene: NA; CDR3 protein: CSATGQATDTQYF; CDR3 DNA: TGCAGTGCTACTGGACAAGCGACAGATACGCAGTATTTT
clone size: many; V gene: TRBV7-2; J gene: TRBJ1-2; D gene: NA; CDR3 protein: CASSSRRWGRDYGYTF; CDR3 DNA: TGTGCCAGCAGCTCCAGAAGGTGGGGCAGGGACTATGGCTACACCTTC
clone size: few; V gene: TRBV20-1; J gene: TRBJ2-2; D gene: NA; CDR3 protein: CSARDLRGRNTGELFF; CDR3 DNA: TGCAGTGCTAGAGATCTGAGGGGTAGGAACACCGGGGAGCTGTTTTTT
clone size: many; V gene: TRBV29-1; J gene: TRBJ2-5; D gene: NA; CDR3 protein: CSVGGTFGETQYF; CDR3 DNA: TGCAGCGTTGGAGGGACGTTCGGAGAGACCCAGTACTTC
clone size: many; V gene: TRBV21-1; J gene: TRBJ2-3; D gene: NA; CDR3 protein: CASSPRETALTDTQYF; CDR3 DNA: TGTGCCAGCAGCCCGAGAGAGACAGCTTTAACAGATACGCAGTATTTT
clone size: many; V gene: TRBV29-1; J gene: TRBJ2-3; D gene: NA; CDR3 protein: CSVEGTAPNTQYF; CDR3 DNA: TGCAGCGTTGAAGGGACAGCTCCAAATACGCAGTATTTT
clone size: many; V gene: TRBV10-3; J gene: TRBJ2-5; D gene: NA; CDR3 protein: CAIRSEGETQYF; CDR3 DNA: TGTGCCATCAGGAGTGAAGGAGAGACCCAGTACTTC
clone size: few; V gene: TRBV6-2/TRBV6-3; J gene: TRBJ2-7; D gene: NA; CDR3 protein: CASTLRGTPYEQYF; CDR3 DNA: TGTGCCAGCACCCTAAGAGGGACACCCTACGAGCAGTACTTC
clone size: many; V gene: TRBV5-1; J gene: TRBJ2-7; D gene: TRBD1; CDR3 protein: CASKGAETYEQYF; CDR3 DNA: TGCGCCAGCAAGGGGGCAGAGACCTACGAGCAGTACTTC
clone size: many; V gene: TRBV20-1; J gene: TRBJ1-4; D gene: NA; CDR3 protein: CSARDGGREKLFF; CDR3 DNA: TGCAGTGCTAGAGATGGAGGGAGGGAAAAACTGTTTTTT
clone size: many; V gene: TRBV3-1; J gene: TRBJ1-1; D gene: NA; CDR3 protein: CASSQAQNTEAFF; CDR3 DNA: TGTGCCAGCAGCCAAGCACAGAACACTGAAGCTTTCTTT
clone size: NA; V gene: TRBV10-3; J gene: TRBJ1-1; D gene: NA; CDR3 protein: CAIRLPGGSTEAFF; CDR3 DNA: TGTGCCATCAGACTACCGGGGGGATCCACTGAAGCTTTCTTT
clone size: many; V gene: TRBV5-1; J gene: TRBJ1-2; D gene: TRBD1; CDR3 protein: CASNRDRGDGYTF; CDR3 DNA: TGCGCCAGCAACCGTGACAGGGGGGATGGCTACACCTTC
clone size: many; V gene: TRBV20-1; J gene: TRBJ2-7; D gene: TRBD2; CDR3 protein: CSPLGLGKYEQYF; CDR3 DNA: TGCAGCCCTCTAGGACTAGGAAAATACGAGCAGTACTTC